This passage covers 2 T cell receptor beta chains from one sample sequenced in a study of blood T cell repertoires in COVID-19. Repertoires were generated with immunoSEQ multiplex PCR, while TCRdb's copy carries only in-frame clones and drops some. This sample has 120,000 to 150,000 clones, with more than 75% found just once. Source material: peripheral blood. These receptors originate from a woman in her 50s with acute or convalescent COVID-19.

V gene TRBV6-2 or TRBV6-3 combines with J gene TRBJ2-7; 12 bases fit TRBD2. CDR1 is MNHEY, CDR2 SVGEGT, per germline. Trimming took 5 bases from V and 7 from J; bases not matched to a gene: 15. This CDR3 region has 17 residues. CDR3 loop: CASSHLGTSGFRKEQYF. The DNA for the CDR3 is TGTGCCAGCAGTCATCTTGGGACTAGCGGGTTTCGTAAGGAGCAGTACTTC.

The rearrangement links TRBV10-2 to TRBJ1-4; no clear D gene. Trimming left V 2 bases short and J 5 bases short, with 12 bases between. CDR3 size: 15 residues. From germline, CDR1 is WSHSY and CDR2 SAAADI. The CDR3 nucleotides are TGCGCCAGCAGTGAGAGGGTGGCGGGGAATGAAAAACTGTTTTTT. This sequence encodes CASSERVAGNEKLFF.